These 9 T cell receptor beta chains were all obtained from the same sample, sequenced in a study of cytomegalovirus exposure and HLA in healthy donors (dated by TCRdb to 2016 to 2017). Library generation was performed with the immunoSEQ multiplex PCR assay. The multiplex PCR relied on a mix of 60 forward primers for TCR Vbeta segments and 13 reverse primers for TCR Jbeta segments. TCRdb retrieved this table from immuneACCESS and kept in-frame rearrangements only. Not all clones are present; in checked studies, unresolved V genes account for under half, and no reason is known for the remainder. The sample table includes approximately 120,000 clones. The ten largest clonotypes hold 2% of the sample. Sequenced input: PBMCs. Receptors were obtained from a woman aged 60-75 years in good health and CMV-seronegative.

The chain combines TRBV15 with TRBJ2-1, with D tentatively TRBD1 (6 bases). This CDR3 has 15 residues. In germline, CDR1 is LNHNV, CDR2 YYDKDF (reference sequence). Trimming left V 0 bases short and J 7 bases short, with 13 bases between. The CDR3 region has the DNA TGTGCCACCAGCAGAGACGACAGGTCGGGAAATGAGCAGTTCTTC. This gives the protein CATSRDDRSGNEQFF. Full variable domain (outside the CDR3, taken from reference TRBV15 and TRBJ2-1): DAMVIQNPRYQVTQFGKPVTLSCSQTLNHNVMYWYQQKSSQAPKLLFHYYDKDFNNEADTPDNFQSRRPNTSFCFLDIRSPGLGDTAMYLCATSRDDRSGNEQFFGPGTRLTVL.

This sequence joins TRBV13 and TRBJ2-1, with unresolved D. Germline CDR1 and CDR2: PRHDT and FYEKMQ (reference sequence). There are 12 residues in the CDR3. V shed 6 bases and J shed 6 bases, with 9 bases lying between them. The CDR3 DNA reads TGTGCCAGCAGGGCACCTAGCAATGAGCAGTTCTTC. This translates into CASRAPSNEQFF.

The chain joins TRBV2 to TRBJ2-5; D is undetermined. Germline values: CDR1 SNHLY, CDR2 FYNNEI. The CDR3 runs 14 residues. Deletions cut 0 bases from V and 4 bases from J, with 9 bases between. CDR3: CASSEALVSETQYF. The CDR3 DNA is TGTGCCAGCAGTGAAGCGCTAGTTTCAGAGACCCAGTACTTC. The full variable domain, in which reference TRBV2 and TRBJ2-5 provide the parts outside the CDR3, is EPEVTQTPSHQVTQMGQEVILRCVPISNHLYFYWYRQILGQKVEFLVSFYNNEISEKSEIFDDQFSVERPDGSNFTLKIRSTKLEDSAMYFCASSEALVSETQYFGPGTRLLVL.

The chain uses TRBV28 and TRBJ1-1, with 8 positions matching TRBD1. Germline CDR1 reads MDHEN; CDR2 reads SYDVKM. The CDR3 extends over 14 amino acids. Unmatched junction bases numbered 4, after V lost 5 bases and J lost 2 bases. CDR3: CASSLTGDNTEAFF. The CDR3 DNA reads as TGTGCCAGCAGTCTGACAGGGGATAACACTGAAGCTTTCTTT.

CDR3 bases: TGTGCCTGGAACCCCCTTTCCCGGGGGAACACTGAAGCTTTCTTT. Its protein product is CAWNPLSRGNTEAFF. The chain links TRBV30 to TRBJ1-1, with unresolved D. The V end lost 4 bases, the J end lost 1 base, and 16 bases lay between the germline ends. The CDR3 extends over 15 amino acids. Looked up from germline, CDR1 is GTSNPN and CDR2 is SVGIG (reference sequence).

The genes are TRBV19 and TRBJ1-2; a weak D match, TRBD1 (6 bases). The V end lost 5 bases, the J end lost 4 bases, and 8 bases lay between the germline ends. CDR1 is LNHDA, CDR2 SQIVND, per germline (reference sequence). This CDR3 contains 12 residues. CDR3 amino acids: CASSLDSYGYTF. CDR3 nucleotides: TGTGCCAGTAGTCTGGACAGCTATGGCTACACCTTC. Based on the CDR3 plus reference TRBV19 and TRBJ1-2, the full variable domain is DGGITQSPKYLFRKEGQNVTLSCEQNLNHDAMYWYRQDPGQGLRLIYYSQIVNDFQKGDIAEGYSVSREKKESFPLTVTSAQKNPTAFYLCASSLDSYGYTFGSGTRLTVV.

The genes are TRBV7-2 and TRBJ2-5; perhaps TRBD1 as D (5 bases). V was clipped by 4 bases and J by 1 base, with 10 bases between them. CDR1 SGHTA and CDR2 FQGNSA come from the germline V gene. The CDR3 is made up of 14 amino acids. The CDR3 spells CASSSPGFQETQYF. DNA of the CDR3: TGTGCCAGCAGCTCCCCAGGGTTCCAAGAGACCCAGTACTTC.

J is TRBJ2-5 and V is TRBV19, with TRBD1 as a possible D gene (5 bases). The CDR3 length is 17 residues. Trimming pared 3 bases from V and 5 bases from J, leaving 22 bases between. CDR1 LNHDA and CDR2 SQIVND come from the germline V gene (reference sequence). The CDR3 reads CASSIRMSQGIQETQYF. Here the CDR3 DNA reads TGTGCCAGTAGTATTAGGATGTCTCAGGGTATTCAGGAGACCCAGTACTTC.

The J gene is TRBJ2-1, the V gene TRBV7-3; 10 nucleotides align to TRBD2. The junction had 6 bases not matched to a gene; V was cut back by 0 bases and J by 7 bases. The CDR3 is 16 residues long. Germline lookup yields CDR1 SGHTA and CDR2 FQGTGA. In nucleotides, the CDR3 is TGTGCCAGCAGCTTAACATCCAGCGGGGGGGCAAATGAGCAGTTCTTC. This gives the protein CASSLTSSGGANEQFF.